Listed here are 19 T cell receptor beta chains from one sample, sequenced in a study of CD8+ T cells in alopecia areata. Sequencing relied on a cDNA template that was reverse transcribed from extracted RNA. Here immunoSEQ multiplex PCR was the method, and the copy in TCRdb shows in-frame clones only, minus some. The table includes under 150,000 clones, 56% detected once. Treatment noted: oral pan-JAK inhibitor, 5-10 mg twice daily. The source was CD4+ T cells sorted from blood, collected at week 24, from a patient treated with tofacitinib. Receptors were obtained from a human donor with alopecia areata.

This clone was seen more than once but under ten times. The sample holds other DNA sequences that translate to the same CDR3. The rearrangement uses TRBV29-1 and TRBJ1-2, with D unresolved. Trimming left V 3 bases short and J 3 bases short, with 5 bases between. The CDR3 is 11 residues long. CDR1 SQVTM and CDR2 ANQGSEA come from the germline V gene. The CDR3 spells CSVDRDYGYTF. CDR3 sequence (DNA): TGCAGCGTTGACAGAGACTATGGCTACACCTTC.

This clone was recorded once. The chain carries TRBV9 and TRBJ2-3; TRBD2 matches 7 bases. Per germline, CDR1 SGDLS and CDR2 YYNGEE. The CDR3 has 16 residues. V was pared by 0 bases and J by 2 bases, with 6 bases of the junction left unmatched. The CDR3 nucleotides read TGTGCCAGCAGCGTAGCTACAGCGGGGCCCACAGATACGCAGTATTTT. As protein: CASSVATAGPTDTQYF.

V gene TRBV11-3 combines with J gene TRBJ1-6; D uncertain. Germline-derived CDR1 and CDR2 are SGHNT and YENEEA. The V end was cut by 1 base, the J end by 9 bases, with 10 bases between. The CDR3 contains 14 residues. The CDR3 spells CASSLVRGGSPLHF. CDR3 nucleotides: TGTGCCAGCAGCTTAGTGCGTGGAGGTTCACCCCTCCACTTT.

In its sample, this clone was seen a few times. The V and J genes are TRBV30 and TRBJ1-1; 7 nucleotides agree with TRBD1. This CDR3 contains 13 residues. V shed 5 bases, J shed 1 base, and the junction held 4 bases outside the gene matches. From germline, CDR1 is GTSNPN and CDR2 SVGIG (reference sequence). CDR3 region: CAWSQGRNTEAFF. The CDR3 DNA reads as TGTGCCTGGTCACAGGGGCGGAACACTGAAGCTTTCTTT.

This clone has only one observation. The genes are TRBV15 and TRBJ2-3; TRBD2 agrees at 7 bases. The CDR3 contains 17 residues. Trimming took 0 bases from V and 0 from J; bases not matched to a gene: 6. Germline V gives CDR1 LNHNV, CDR2 YYDKDF (reference sequence). Here the CDR3 DNA reads TGTGCCACCAGCAGAGATCCGTGGACTAGGAGCACAGATACGCAGTATTTT. Residues: CATSRDPWTRSTDTQYF. The whole variable domain, filled in from reference TRBV15 and TRBJ2-3, reads DAMVIQNPRYQVTQFGKPVTLSCSQTLNHNVMYWYQQKSSQAPKLLFHYYDKDFNNEADTPDNFQSRRPNTSFCFLDIRSPGLGDTAMYLCATSRDPWTRSTDTQYFGPGTRLTVL.

The chain employs TRBV23-1 and TRBJ2-7; possibly TRBD1 for D (6 bases). TRBV23-1 is given ORF status, its function remaining uncertain. The CDR3 consists of 15 residues. Trimming stripped 2 bases from V and 6 bases from J, with 17 bases between. As DNA, the CDR3 is TGCGCCAGCAGTCAAACCGGCTACAGGGATCCCGAGCAGTACTTC. It encodes CASSQTGYRDPEQYF.

The chain uses TRBV30 and TRBJ2-7; 9 nucleotides agree with TRBD2. Per germline, CDR1 GTSNPN and CDR2 SVGIG (reference sequence). CDR3 size: 15 residues. V shed 2 bases, J shed 5 bases, and the junction held 10 bases outside the gene matches. CDR3 sequence: CAWSRPSSGVHEQYF. For the CDR3, the DNA is TGTGCCTGGAGTCGCCCTTCTAGCGGGGTCCACGAGCAGTACTTC.

The rearrangement links TRBV30 to TRBJ1-3; D is undetermined. Germline-derived CDR1 and CDR2 are GTSNPN and SVGIG (reference sequence). The CDR3 length is 11 residues. The V and J ends lost 3 bases and 15 bases respectively, with 15 bases between them. CDR3 loop: CAWSDLGPRYF. The DNA for the CDR3 is TGTGCCTGGAGCGACCTAGGCCCCCGATATTTT.

There are a few counts of this clone. The chain carries TRBV7-2 and TRBJ2-3; possible D gene TRBD2, 6 bases. The CDR3 spans 14 residues. Germline values: CDR1 SGHTA, CDR2 FQGNSA. Deletions cut 0 bases from V and 10 bases from J, with 14 bases between. CDR3 nucleotide sequence: TGTGCCAGCAGCTTAGCATCTGGGGCGGGGCCGCAGTATTTT. It is translated as CASSLASGAGPQYF. The whole variable domain, filled in from reference TRBV7-2 and TRBJ2-3, reads GAGVSQSPSNKVTEKGKDVELRCDPISGHTALYWYRQSLGQGLEFLIYFQGNSAPDKSGLPSDRFSAERTGGSVSTLTIQRTQQEDSAVYLCASSLASGAGPQYFGPGTRLTVL.

The chain uses TRBV5-1 and TRBJ2-1; D is unresolved. Germline assignment: CDR1 SGHRS and CDR2 YFSETQ. V was cut by 1 base and J by 0 bases, with 8 bases left in between. This CDR3 contains 15 residues. The CDR3 DNA is TGCGCCAGCAGCTTGTGGTCGAGCTCCTACAATGAGCAGTTCTTC. Protein: CASSLWSSSYNEQFF. The full variable domain, completed using reference TRBV5-1 and TRBJ2-1, is KAGVTQTPRYLIKTRGQQVTLSCSPISGHRSVSWYQQTPGQGLQFLFEYFSETQRNKGNFPGRFSGRQFSNSRSEMNVSTLELGDSALYLCASSLWSSSYNEQFFGPGTRLTVL.

This chain connects TRBV30 to TRBJ2-7; TRBD2 matches 12 bases. Germline CDR1 GTSNPN, CDR2 SVGIG (reference sequence). The CDR3 length is 15 residues. V gave up 1 base and J gave up 3 bases; unmatched junction bases: 4. This CDR3 is CAWSARLAGVYEQYF. Here the CDR3 DNA reads TGTGCCTGGAGTGCCCGACTAGCGGGGGTCTACGAGCAGTACTTC.

This chain connects TRBV27 to TRBJ1-2; D ambiguous. Germline lookup yields CDR1 MNHEY and CDR2 SMNVEV (reference sequence). Trimming took off 0 bases at V and 4 bases at J, with 12 bases between the two ends. CDR3 length equals 15 residues. The CDR3 nucleotides read TGTGCCAGCAGTTTATCGGACTCCTCTTTCTATGGCTACACCTTC. Protein: CASSLSDSSFYGYTF.

In its sample, this clone was seen once. The chain is built from TRBV29-1 and TRBJ1-4; D ambiguous. Germline values: CDR1 SQVTM, CDR2 ANQGSEA. The CDR3 sequence is 12 residues long. V was trimmed by 4 bases and J by 8 bases, leaving 11 bases between them. The chain's CDR3 is CSVGLLGEKLFF. For the CDR3, the DNA is TGCAGCGTTGGACTCCTCGGGGAAAAACTGTTTTTT.

This chain links TRBV7-2 with TRBJ2-1, with a weak D call TRBD1 (6 bases). Trimming left V 5 bases short and J 5 bases short, with 19 bases between. Germline V gene lookup returns CDR1 SGHTA and CDR2 FQGNSA. The CDR3 length is 16 residues. CDR3 region: CASSPHRVAGHNEQFF. DNA of the CDR3: TGTGCCAGCAGCCCCCACAGGGTGGCGGGTCACAATGAGCAGTTCTTC.

This rearrangement joins TRBV28 to TRBJ1-2; D gene unclear. V was trimmed by 1 base and J by 2 bases, leaving 5 bases between them. The CDR3 consists of 13 residues. The germline V gene encodes CDR1 MDHEN and CDR2 SYDVKM. In DNA, the CDR3 is TGTGCCAGCAGTTTATCCTGGAACTATGGCTACACCTTC. Protein sequence: CASSLSWNYGYTF.

DNA of the CDR3: TGTGCCAGCAGCTTAGCAGCAGGGGTTGTGACCCAGTACTTC. It codes for CASSLAAGVVTQYF. The rearrangement uses TRBV7-2 and TRBJ2-5; tentative D call: TRBD1 (6 bases). The CDR3 totals 14 residues. Germline V gene data show CDR1 as SGHTA and CDR2 as FQGNSA. The germline V and J ends were trimmed by 0 bases and 7 bases, with 12 bases remaining between them.

The chain uses TRBV9 and TRBJ2-5; D is perhaps TRBD2 (6 bases). Deletions cut 0 bases from V and 4 bases from J, with 10 bases between. Germline-derived CDR1 and CDR2 are SGDLS and YYNGEE. The CDR3 covers 14 residues. Written as DNA, the CDR3 is TGTGCCAGCAGCGTAGACGGGGGTGGAGAGACCCAGTACTTC. Its protein is CASSVDGGGETQYF.

This clone was counted between two and nine times. The J gene is TRBJ2-1, the V gene TRBV11-2, with 7 bases fitting TRBD1. V lost 0 bases and J lost 6; bases outside the gene matches: 11. Germline V CDR1 and CDR2: SGHAT, FQNNGV. The CDR3 is 17 residues long. In DNA, the CDR3 is TGTGCCAGCAGCTTAGATGGGGCAGGGGGTGGGGGCAATGAGCAGTTCTTC. Its translation is CASSLDGAGGGGNEQFF.

The chain has TRBV6-1 and TRBJ2-2, with D hard to call. V lost 7 bases, J lost 7 bases, and 7 bases lay in between. CDR1 MNHNS and CDR2 SASEGT come from the germline V gene. The CDR3 covers 11 residues. The CDR3 nucleotides read TGTGCCAGCACTTTGGGCGGGGAGCTGTTTTTT. It specifies CASTLGGELFF.